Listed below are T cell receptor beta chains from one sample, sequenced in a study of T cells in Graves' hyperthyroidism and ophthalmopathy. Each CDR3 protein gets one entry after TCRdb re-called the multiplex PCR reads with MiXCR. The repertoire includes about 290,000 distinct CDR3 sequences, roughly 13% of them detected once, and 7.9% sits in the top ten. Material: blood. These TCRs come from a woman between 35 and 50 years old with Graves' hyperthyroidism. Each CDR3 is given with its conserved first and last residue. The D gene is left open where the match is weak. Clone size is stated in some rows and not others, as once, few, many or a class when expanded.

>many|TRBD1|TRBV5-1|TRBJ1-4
CASSFGTGDQKLFF
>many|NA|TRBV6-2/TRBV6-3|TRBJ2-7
CASSTPRRSSYEQYF
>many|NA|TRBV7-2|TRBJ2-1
CASSRLGGTYNEQFF
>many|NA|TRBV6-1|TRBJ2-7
CASSERRAGSSYEQYF
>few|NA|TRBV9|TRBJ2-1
CASSVTGADNEQFF
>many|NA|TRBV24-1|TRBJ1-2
CATSDGTFYGYTF
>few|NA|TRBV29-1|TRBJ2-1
CSVYSQMTHNEQFF
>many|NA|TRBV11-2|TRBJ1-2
CASSRGSGTRGYTF
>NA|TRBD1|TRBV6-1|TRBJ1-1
CASRGEGANTEAFF
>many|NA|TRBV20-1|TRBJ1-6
CSASTGWGSYNSPLHF
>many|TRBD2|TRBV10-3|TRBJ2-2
CAIKRLAGEDGELFF
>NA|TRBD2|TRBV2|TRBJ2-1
CASRALSGKDEQFF
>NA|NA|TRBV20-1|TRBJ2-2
CSARDDGGGNTGELFF
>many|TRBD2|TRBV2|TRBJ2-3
CASSTGLAADTQYF
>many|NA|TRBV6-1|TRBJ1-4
CASRLNEKLFF
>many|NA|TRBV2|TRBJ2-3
CASSIRGGTDTQYF
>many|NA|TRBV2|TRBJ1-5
CASQQVPYQPQHF
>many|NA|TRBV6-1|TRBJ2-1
CASDGARYNEQFF
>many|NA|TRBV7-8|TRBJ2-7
CASSFRGSYEQYF
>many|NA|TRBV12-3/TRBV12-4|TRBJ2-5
CASKQGPALSETQYF
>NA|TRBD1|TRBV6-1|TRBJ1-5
CASSDTGTGFHQPQHF
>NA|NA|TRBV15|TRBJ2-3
CATSRVGSDRNTDTQYF
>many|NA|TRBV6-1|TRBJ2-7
CASSIATARGSYEQYF
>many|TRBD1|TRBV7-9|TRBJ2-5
CASSPGQGTHQETQYF
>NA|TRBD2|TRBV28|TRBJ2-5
CASSFLLWTSGNEGRETQYF
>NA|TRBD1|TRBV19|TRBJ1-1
CASSPRTGGMNTEAFF
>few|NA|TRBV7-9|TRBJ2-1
CASDQWASYNEQFF
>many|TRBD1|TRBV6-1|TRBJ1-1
CASSLGQGSFF
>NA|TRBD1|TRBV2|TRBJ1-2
CASSAAVTGGINYGYTF
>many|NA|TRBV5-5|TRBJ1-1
CASSEGVNTEAFF
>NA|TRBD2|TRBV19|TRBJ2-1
CASRLAGEQFF
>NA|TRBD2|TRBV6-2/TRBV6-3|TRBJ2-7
CASRRSGRAYEQYF
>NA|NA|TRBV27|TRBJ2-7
CASSLTSNSYEQYF
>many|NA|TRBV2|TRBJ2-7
CASSVWWEQYF
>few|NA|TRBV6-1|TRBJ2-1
CASSEAGSQFF
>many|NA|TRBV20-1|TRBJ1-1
CSAREVYRARYGSNTEAFF
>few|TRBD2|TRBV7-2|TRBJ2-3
CASSSRTRLTDTQYF
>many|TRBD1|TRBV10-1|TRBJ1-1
CASSGKTDRPNTEAFF
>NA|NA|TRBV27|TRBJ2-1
CASSWLAGSSYNEQFF
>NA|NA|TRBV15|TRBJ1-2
CATSRGMAALGYTF
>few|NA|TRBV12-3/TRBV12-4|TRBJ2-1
CASSYLQSGNEQFF
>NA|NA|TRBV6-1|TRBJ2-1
CASSEGQGDSNEQFF
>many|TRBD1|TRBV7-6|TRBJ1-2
CASSPGQGGGYTF
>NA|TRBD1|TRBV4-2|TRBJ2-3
CASSQEKGQGPDTQYF
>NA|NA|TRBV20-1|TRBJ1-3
CSARDQMETGNTIYF